This T cell receptor (beta chain) was sequenced in a study of identical twins. Via MiXCR, TCRdb re-called the 5' RACE reads, giving one row per CDR3 protein. The profile shows around 960,000 distinct CDR3 sequences, about 12% of them singletons. J lost 3 bases, V lost 7 bases, and 6 bases had no gene match. This CDR3 has 15 residues. These same records also appear under a second study, on yellow fever vaccine responses in identical twins.

Sequenced sample: PBMCs. The TCR originated in a woman younger than 35 in good health. The rearrangement joins TRBV12-3 or TRBV12-4 to TRBJ2-2; 9 nucleotides agree with TRBD1. CDR3 protein: CASNHRDRDTGELFF. Written as DNA, the CDR3 is TGTGCCAGCAACCATAGGGACAGGGACACCGGGGAGCTGTTTTTT.